The rows below give T cell receptor beta chains drawn from one sample of a study of blood T cell repertoires in COVID-19. The assay was immunoSEQ multiplex PCR, and TCRdb's table has in-frame clones only and misses some. The sample has 350,000 or so clones, roughly 90% seen once. Source material: peripheral blood. All receptors come from a woman aged 55-75 years with COVID-19, enrolled during active disease. Each CDR3 is given with its conserved first and last residue. D genes are given only for firm matches. A row's size may be missing; if present it is once, few, many or a size class.

-	-	TRBV5-6	TRBJ2-7	TGTGCCAGCAGCTTGCCGGACAGTTACGAGCAGTACTTC	CASSLPDSYEQYF
-	-	TRBV30	TRBJ1-4	TGTGCCTGGAGCCGTGACAGGAGCTCTCCTAATGAAAAACTGTTTTTT	CAWSRDRSSPNEKLFF
-	TRBD1	TRBV6-5	TRBJ1-4	TGTGCCAGCAGTTTGGGGTCGACAGGGACGGGTGAAAAACTGTTTTTT	CASSLGSTGTGEKLFF
-	-	TRBV6-5	TRBJ1-3	TGTGCCAGCAGAACAGGGTTATCTGGAAACACCATATATTTT	CASRTGLSGNTIYF
few	-	TRBV12-3/TRBV12-4	TRBJ1-1	TGTGCCAGCAGTCCTTGGGAGGACACTGAAGCTTTCTTT	CASSPWEDTEAFF
-	TRBD1	TRBV13	TRBJ1-6	TGTGCCAGCAGCTTATGGTCAGGGGGCTCCTATAATTCACCCCTCCACTTT	CASSLWSGGSYNSPLHF
-	TRBD1	TRBV19	TRBJ1-5	TGTGCCAGTAGTGGACAGGGGGAATTTCAGCCCCAGCATTTT	CASSGQGEFQPQHF
-	-	TRBV15	TRBJ2-1	TGTGCCACCAGCAGAGGCGGCGGGGCGCGATACAATGAGCAGTTCTTC	CATSRGGGARYNEQFF
-	TRBD2	TRBV14	TRBJ2-1	TGTGCCAGCAGCCAAAGGATGACTAGCGGGGGGGGTGAGCAGTTCTTC	CASSQRMTSGGGEQFF
-	-	TRBV5-1	TRBJ2-4	TGCGCCAGCAGCCCAGGACAGGCCTGGGGGGCCGAAGTCATTCAGTACTTC	CASSPGQAWGAEVIQYF
-	-	TRBV20-1	TRBJ1-1	TGCAGTGCTAGTCGGGGAGGGGCTGACACTGAAGCTTTCTTT	CSASRGGADTEAFF
once	TRBD1	TRBV9	TRBJ1-4	TGTGCCAGCAGCGACGACAGGGCAGGAAGAGGTAATGAAAAACTGTTTTTT	CASSDDRAGRGNEKLFF
-	-	TRBV29-1	TRBJ1-2	TGCAGCGTTGAACAGGGTCCATTACTCTATGGCTACACCTTC	CSVEQGPLLYGYTF
once	TRBD1	TRBV5-1	TRBJ1-2	TGCGCCAGCAGCTTAGGACAGGGCCGCTATGGCTACACCTTC	CASSLGQGRYGYTF
once	-	TRBV19	TRBJ2-7	TGTGCCAGTAGTGATCACAGAACCACCTACGAGCAGTACTTC	CASSDHRTTYEQYF
-	TRBD2	TRBV2	TRBJ2-2	TGTGCCAGCAGTGGGACTAGAGGGACCGGGGAGCTGTTTTTT	CASSGTRGTGELFF
-	-	TRBV6-6	TRBJ1-6	TGTGCCAGCAGTTTAGGGGGTCTGGATTCACCCCTCCACTTT	CASSLGGLDSPLHF
-	-	TRBV6-2/TRBV6-3	TRBJ2-1	TGTGCCAGCAGTTACTCTATTGACGGGGGTGAGCAGTTCTTC	CASSYSIDGGEQFF
-	TRBD1	TRBV5-1	TRBJ2-1	TGCGCCAGCAGCTTGGGAGGACAGGGGATCAATGAGCAGTTCTTC	CASSLGGQGINEQFF
-	-	TRBV18	TRBJ2-7	TGTGCCAGCTCCCCCCAGAACGAGCAGTACTTC	CASSPQNEQYF
-	-	TRBV2	TRBJ1-4	TGTGCCAGCAGATTCACCGAGGGAACTAATGAAAAACTGTTTTTT	CASRFTEGTNEKLFF
few	TRBD1	TRBV3-1/TRBV3-2	TRBJ1-5	TGTGCCAGCAGCCAAACAGACAGGGTGGGCCAGCCCCAGCATTTT	CASSQTDRVGQPQHF
-	TRBD1	TRBV4-2	TRBJ1-1	TGTGCCAGCAGCCAGGGGACAGGGGGCTACACTGAAGCTTTCTTT	CASSQGTGGYTEAFF
-	-	TRBV11-2	TRBJ1-2	TGTGCCAGCAGCCTCGGTTTGGGGGCGGACTATGGCTACACCTTC	CASSLGLGADYGYTF
-	-	TRBV12-5	TRBJ1-2	TGTGCTAGTGGTTTTAAGGGAAAGGGACATCTGGAGAACTATGGCTACACCTTC	CASGFKGKGHLENYGYTF
-	-	TRBV18	TRBJ2-3	TGTGCCAGCTCATCCTTCGTCGCAGATACGCAGTATTTT	CASSSFVADTQYF
-	-	TRBV9	TRBJ2-5	TGTGCCAGCAGCGTATCATCACGGACTTGGGAGACCCAGTACTTC	CASSVSSRTWETQYF
-	TRBD1	TRBV19	TRBJ1-2	TGTGCCAGTACCGCGCGGACAGGGGAAAACTATGGCTACACCTTC	CASTARTGENYGYTF
-	TRBD1	TRBV14	TRBJ1-2	TGTGCCAGCAGCCGAGGATTGGGACAGTCAACCGTCTATGGCTACACCTTC	CASSRGLGQSTVYGYTF
-	-	TRBV27	TRBJ1-6	TGTGCCACCGCCGCGACATCCTATAATTCACCCCTCCACTTT	CATAATSYNSPLHF
-	TRBD1	TRBV6-6	TRBJ1-3	TGTGCCAGCAGTCCCGGGAGGGGGCGAGACTCTGGAAACACCATATATTTT	CASSPGRGRDSGNTIYF
once	-	TRBV5-1	TRBJ1-1	TGCGCCAGCAGCTCGGGGAACCCGAACACTGAAGCTTTCTTT	CASSSGNPNTEAFF
-	TRBD1	TRBV27	TRBJ2-7	TGTGCCAGCAACGGACAGGGGGTAAACGAGCAGTACTTC	CASNGQGVNEQYF
-	-	TRBV19	TRBJ2-1	TGTGCCAGTAGTACTAGCGAATCCTACAATGAGCAGTTCTTC	CASSTSESYNEQFF
-	TRBD1	TRBV2	TRBJ2-1	TGTGCCAGCAGTAAACAGGGGCTCCCTAACAATGAGCAGTTCTTC	CASSKQGLPNNEQFF
-	TRBD1	TRBV10-3	TRBJ1-4	TGTGCCATCAGTGATAATTGGACAGGGTGGCTGTTTTTT	CAISDNWTGWLFF
-	TRBD2	TRBV15	TRBJ2-1	TGTGCCACCAGCCCCAGGACTAGCGGGTCCTACAATGAGCAGTTCTTC	CATSPRTSGSYNEQFF
-	TRBD1	TRBV9	TRBJ1-1	TGTGCCAGCAGCGCCGGCAGGGGGTCGAACACTGAAGCTTTCTTT	CASSAGRGSNTEAFF
-	TRBD1	TRBV4-2	TRBJ1-2	TGTGCCAGCAGCCAGGGGAGGAACAGGGGGGGTGGCTACACCTTC	CASSQGRNRGGGYTF
-	-	TRBV18	TRBJ1-4	TGTGCCAGCTCACCGACAGGACCTAATGAAAAACTGTTTTTT	CASSPTGPNEKLFF
-	-	TRBV6-8	TRBJ2-7	TGTGCCAGCAGTTGGCGGGACCCGTTGTACGAGCAGTACTTC	CASSWRDPLYEQYF
-	-	TRBV20-1	TRBJ1-1	TGCAGTGCTCACGAGGACACTGAAGCTTTCTTT	CSAHEDTEAFF
few	TRBD1	TRBV4-1	TRBJ1-3	TGCGCCAGCAGCCAGCCGGGACAGGGGGCTGACACCATATATTTT	CASSQPGQGADTIYF
-	TRBD1	TRBV5-1	TRBJ1-2	TGCGCCAGCGGCAACCCAGGGGGCGGGGATGGCTACACCTTC	CASGNPGGGDGYTF
-	-	TRBV7-9	TRBJ1-2	TGTGCCAGCAGCTTAGGGGACTCCTATGGCTACACCTTC	CASSLGDSYGYTF
-	-	TRBV12-2	TRBJ2-2	TGTGCAAGTCGGTCCTATTACGGGTACACCGGGGAGCTGTTTTTT	CASRSYYGYTGELFF